One and the same sample provided the 4 T cell receptor beta chains below, sequenced in a study of identical twins. TCRdb itself ran the 5' RACE reads through MiXCR, one entry per CDR3 protein. This sample has about 890,000 distinct CDR3 sequences, with approximately 13% found just once. These records were also assigned to another study, of yellow fever vaccine responses in identical twins.

What was sequenced was PBMCs. These receptors were collected from a woman aged 18-29 years in good health.

The chain links TRBV5-1 to TRBJ2-2; TRBD2 matches 9 bases. Germline values: CDR1 SGHRS, CDR2 YFSETQ. J was trimmed by 0 bases and V by 0 bases; bases with no gene match: 6. This CDR3 comprises 18 residues. The CDR3 sequence: CASSLGLAGQANTGELFF. CDR3 nucleotide sequence: TGCGCCAGCAGCTTGGGTCTAGCGGGACAAGCGAACACCGGGGAGCTGTTTTTT.

This clonotype was detected a few times. This chain uses TRBV3-1 with TRBJ2-7; 9 bases agree with TRBD1. Germline CDR1 LGHDT, CDR2 YNNKEL (reference sequence). The CDR3 loop spans 14 amino acids. V was clipped by 6 bases and J by 5 bases; unmatched bases: 8. CDR3 region: CASRPPGQGNEQYF. The DNA for the CDR3 is TGTGCCAGCAGGCCCCCGGGACAGGGCAACGAGCAGTACTTC.

The table lists this clonotype with a few counts. The chain links TRBV7-6 to TRBJ2-3, with 9 nucleotides matching TRBD2. CDR3 length: 20 amino acids. The germline V gene encodes CDR1 SGHVS and CDR2 FNYEAQ. The junction had 18 bases not matched to a gene; V was cut back by 0 bases and J by 5 bases. CDR3 sequence (DNA): TGTGCCAGCAGCTTAGCGATAATTTCCCCTAGCGGGATGTTGGGAGATACGCAGTATTTT. This codes for CASSLAIISPSGMLGDTQYF.

The chain has TRBV6-2 or TRBV6-3 and TRBJ2-7, with 13 bases aligning to TRBD2. With 6 bases clipped from V and 5 bases from J, the junction kept 10 bases outside the gene matches. This CDR3 is built from 16 residues. Germline CDR1 and CDR2: MNHEY and SVGEGT. CDR3 in DNA: TGTGCCAGCAGCTCCGGACTAGCGGGGGAGAGAAACGAGCAGTACGTC. Protein product: CASSSGLAGERNEQYV.